This T cell receptor beta chain was recovered during a study of T cell changes during pregnancy in multiple sclerosis. This CDR3 comprises 16 residues. Trimming removed 0 bases from V and 4 bases from J, with 10 bases in between. Germline V gene data show CDR1 as MGHRA and CDR2 as YSYEKL. Using immunoSEQ multiplex PCR, the repertoire was profiled, and TCRdb retains in-frame clones only, with some absent. This table has some 89,000 clones, around 93% appearing once. The sample in question was peripheral blood, obtained in the third trimester of pregnancy. The receptor comes from a female donor with multiple sclerosis, enrolled in a pregnancy study. V is TRBV4-1 and J is TRBJ1-6, with a tentative D call TRBD1 (5 bases). The CDR3 region is CASSQDLQAYNSPLHF. The DNA for the CDR3 is TGCGCCAGCAGCCAAGATTTACAGGCGTATAATTCACCCCTCCACTTT.